Below, 14 T cell receptor beta chains from the same sample are listed, as sequenced in a study of cytomegalovirus exposure and HLA in healthy donors. Generated by immunoSEQ multiplex PCR, the TCRdb table keeps only in-frame clones and is missing some. The table lists approximately 170,000 clones, 91% of them singletons. The sequencing sample was made of PBMCs. These receptors were obtained from a woman aged 18-29 years in good health and CMV-seropositive.

The chain has TRBV13 and TRBJ2-7; the match to TRBD2 covers 9 bases. The CDR3 is 15 amino acids. J was trimmed by 4 bases and V by 4 bases; bases with no gene match: 8. CDR1 is PRHDT, CDR2 FYEKMQ, per germline (reference sequence). Here the CDR3 DNA reads TGTGCCAGCAGCTCCTCTGGCGGGGGGGGTTACGAGCAGTACTTC. This translates into CASSSSGGGGYEQYF.

The CDR3 region is CASSIATTGSYGYTF. As DNA, the CDR3 is TGTGCCAGTAGTATAGCAACGACAGGCTCCTATGGCTACACCTTC. This chain connects TRBV19 to TRBJ1-2; possible D gene TRBD1, 6 bases. V dropped 1 base and J dropped 4 bases, with 13 bases sitting between them. Germline V lookup: CDR1 LNHDA, CDR2 SQIVND (reference sequence). The CDR3 is 15 amino acids.

The chain employs TRBV2 and TRBJ2-1; D unresolved. Germline V gives CDR1 SNHLY, CDR2 FYNNEI. V was trimmed by 6 bases and J by 0 bases, leaving 12 bases between them. This CDR3 spans 15 amino acids. CDR3 amino acids: CASRKSESSYNEQFF. As DNA, the CDR3 is TGTGCCAGCAGGAAGTCTGAGAGCTCCTACAATGAGCAGTTCTTC.

J is TRBJ2-7 and V is TRBV28, with 11 positions matching TRBD1. The CDR3 is 15 amino acids. Germline V gene data show CDR1 as MDHEN and CDR2 as SYDVKM. J lost 3 bases, V lost 5 bases, and 6 bases had no gene match. The CDR3 DNA follows: TGTGCCAGCAGTGTCGGACAGGGGGCCTACTACGAGCAGTACTTC. Its translation is CASSVGQGAYYEQYF. The full variable domain, rest sourced from reference TRBV28 and TRBJ2-7, is DVKVTQSSRYLVKRTGEKVFLECVQDMDHENMFWYRQDPGLGLRLIYFSYDVKMKEKGDIPEGYSVSREKKERFSLILESASTNQTSMYLCASSVGQGAYYEQYFGPGTRLTVT.

This sequence joins TRBV6-1 and TRBJ1-5, with 10 bases that match TRBD1. J was trimmed by 7 bases and V by 7 bases; bases with no gene match: 7. The V gene's germline CDR1 is MNHNS and CDR2 SASEGT. This CDR3 is 14 amino acids long. The chain's CDR3 is CASTDRGRGQPQHF. The CDR3, as DNA: TGTGCCAGCACCGACAGGGGGCGAGGACAGCCCCAGCATTTT.

The chain recombines TRBV2 with TRBJ2-1, with TRBD2 identical over 7 bases. The CDR3 contains 11 residues. Germline assignment: CDR1 SNHLY and CDR2 FYNNEI. The V gene end was trimmed by 7 bases and the J gene end by 10 bases; junction bases not matched to a gene: 4. CDR3 region: CASIRAGEQFF. In DNA form, the CDR3 reads TGTGCCAGCATTAGAGCGGGGGAGCAGTTCTTC.

CDR3 nucleotide sequence: TGTGCCAGCAGTGAAGCGATTTTAGCGGGACACACAGATACGCAGTATTTT. This sequence encodes CASSEAILAGHTDTQYF. The V gene is TRBV6-1, the J gene TRBJ2-3; 8 bases are a match to TRBD2. CDR1 and CDR2 from the germline V gene are MNHNS and SASEGT. After removal of 0 bases from V and 2 bases from J, the junction contained 7 bases not matched to a gene. The CDR3 sequence is 17 residues long.

V is TRBV9 and J is TRBJ2-3; 7 bases map to TRBD2. Germline CDR1 and CDR2: SGDLS and YYNGEE. The CDR3 spans 14 residues. Trimming at V came to 4 bases and at J to 5 bases, leaving 7 bases not matched to a gene. The CDR3 nucleotides read TGTGCCAGCAGCCCCCCGGGGGGAGGAGATACGCAGTATTTT. Residues: CASSPPGGGDTQYF.

This chain links TRBV5-6 with TRBJ2-1, with 12 bases aligning to TRBD2. The CDR3 length is 17 residues. Germline CDR1 reads SGHDT; CDR2 reads YYEEEE. V was clipped by 4 bases and J by 7 bases; unmatched bases: 12. CDR3 loop: CASSIRKTSGRENEQFF. CDR3 DNA: TGTGCCAGCAGCATAAGAAAGACTAGCGGGAGAGAAAATGAGCAGTTCTTC.

The V call is TRBV11-2, the J call TRBJ1-1; D gene ambiguous. Trimming pared 1 base from V and 3 bases from J, leaving 15 bases between. The CDR3 has 16 amino acids. The V gene's germline CDR1 is SGHAT and CDR2 FQNNGV. This chain's CDR3 is CASSLGRLSYYTEAFF. The CDR3 bases are TGTGCCAGCAGCTTAGGTCGCTTAAGTTACTACACTGAAGCTTTCTTT.

This clone was counted only a few times. V and J are TRBV4-1 and TRBJ2-7; D is perhaps TRBD2 (5 bases). CDR3 size: 16 residues. CDR1 and CDR2 from the germline V gene are MGHRA and YSYEKL. Trimming took 0 bases from V and 2 from J, leaving 14 bases between them. In DNA, the CDR3 is TGCGCCAGCAGCCAAGATGGCGAGGGTCTCACCTACGAGCAGTACTTC. Translation gives CASSQDGEGLTYEQYF.

The V and J genes are TRBV13 and TRBJ1-2; 8 bases are shared with TRBD1. Germline trimming cut 2 bases from V and 3 bases from J; bases unmatched to any gene: 5. This CDR3 contains 15 residues. In germline, CDR1 is PRHDT, CDR2 FYEKMQ (reference sequence). The chain's CDR3 is CASSLSLGQDYGYTF. CDR3 nucleotide sequence: TGTGCCAGCAGCTTATCCTTGGGACAGGACTATGGCTACACCTTC.

V usage is TRBV29-1 and J usage is TRBJ2-3; perhaps TRBD2 as D (5 bases). In germline, CDR1 is SQVTM, CDR2 ANQGSEA. The V gene lost 4 bases and the J gene lost 3 bases, with 8 bases spanning the gap. CDR3 length: 12 residues. The CDR3 DNA follows: TGCAGCGTTGTCCGGGATACAGATACGCAGTATTTT. Amino acids: CSVVRDTDTQYF.

The chain uses TRBV7-3 and TRBJ2-6, with 11 positions matching TRBD1. The V segment lost 5 bases and the J segment 2 bases; nucleotides outside the gene matches: 8. Germline CDR1 and CDR2: SGHTA and FQGTGA. The CDR3 contains 18 residues. The CDR3 bases are TGTGCCAGCAGCCCCCTCCGGACAGGGGGCGCTGGGGCCAACGTCCTGACTTTC. Its protein is CASSPLRTGGAGANVLTF.